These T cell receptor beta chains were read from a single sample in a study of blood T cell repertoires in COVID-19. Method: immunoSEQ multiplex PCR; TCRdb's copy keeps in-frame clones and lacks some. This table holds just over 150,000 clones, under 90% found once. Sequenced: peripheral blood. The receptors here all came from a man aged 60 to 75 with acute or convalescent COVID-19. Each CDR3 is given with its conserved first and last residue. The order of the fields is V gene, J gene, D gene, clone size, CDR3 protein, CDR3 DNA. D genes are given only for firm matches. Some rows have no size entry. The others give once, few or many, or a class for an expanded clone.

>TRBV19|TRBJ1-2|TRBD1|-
CASSILPGQGRNYGYTF
TGTGCCAGTAGTATATTACCTGGACAGGGACGAAACTATGGCTACACCTTC
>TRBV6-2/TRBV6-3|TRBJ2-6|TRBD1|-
CASSPGQGTSGANVLTF
TGTGCCAGCAGTCCGGGACAGGGTACCTCTGGGGCCAACGTCCTGACTTTC
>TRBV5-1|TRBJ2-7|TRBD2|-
CASSTQGGYSSYEQYF
TGCGCCAGCAGCACCCAGGGAGGGTACAGCTCCTACGAGCAGTACTTC
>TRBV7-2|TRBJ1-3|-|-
CASSLTAAGGNTIYF
TGTGCCAGCAGCTTGACGGCGGCGGGGGGAAACACCATATATTTT
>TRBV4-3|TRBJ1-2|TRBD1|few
CASSQQTGGGYTF
TGCGCCAGCAGCCAACAGACAGGGGGAGGCTACACCTTC
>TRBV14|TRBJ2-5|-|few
CASSPGKTQYF
TGTGCCAGCAGCCCCGGGAAGACCCAGTACTTC
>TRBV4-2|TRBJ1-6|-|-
CASSQATGDYSPLHF
TGTGCCAGCAGCCAAGCGACGGGGGATTATTCACCCCTCCACTTT
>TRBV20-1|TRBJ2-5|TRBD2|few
CSAITSGGSYF
TGCAGTGCTATCACTAGCGGGGGATCGTACTTC
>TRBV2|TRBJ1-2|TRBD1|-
CASRPQEGAGYGYTF
TGTGCCAGCAGGCCCCAAGAGGGGGCCGGCTATGGCTACACCTTC
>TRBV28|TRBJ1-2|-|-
CASSPLGRGSDGYTF
TGTGCCAGCAGTCCCCTGGGCAGGGGATCAGATGGCTACACCTTC
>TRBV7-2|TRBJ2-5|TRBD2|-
CASSILAGGETQYF
TGTGCCAGCAGCATCTTAGCGGGAGGAGAGACCCAGTACTTC
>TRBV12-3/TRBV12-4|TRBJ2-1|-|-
CASSPERGDEQFF
TGTGCCAGCAGCCCAGAGCGAGGCGATGAGCAGTTCTTC
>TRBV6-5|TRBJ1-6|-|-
CASSYGGLNSPLHF
TGTGCCAGCAGTTACGGGGGCCTGAATTCACCCCTCCACTTT
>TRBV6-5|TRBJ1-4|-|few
CASSYGRNEKLFF
TGTGCCAGCAGTTACGGCAGGAATGAAAAACTGTTTTTT
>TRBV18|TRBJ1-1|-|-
CASSPAPGMNTEAFF
TGTGCCAGCTCACCAGCGCCGGGTATGAACACTGAAGCTTTCTTT
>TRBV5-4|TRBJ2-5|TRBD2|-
CASSLAGLAGGETQYF
TGTGCCAGCAGCTTGGCCGGACTAGCGGGGGGAGAGACCCAGTACTTC
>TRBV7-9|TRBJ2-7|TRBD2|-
CASSAQGLAGAYEQYF
TGTGCCAGCAGCGCCCAAGGACTAGCGGGGGCCTACGAGCAGTACTTC
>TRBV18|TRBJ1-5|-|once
CASSTRRGNQPQHF
TGTGCCAGCTCAACCCGGAGGGGCAATCAGCCCCAGCATTTT
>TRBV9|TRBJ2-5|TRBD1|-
CASSAPTGVGETQYF
TGTGCCAGCAGCGCCCCGACAGGGGTCGGGGAGACCCAGTACTTC
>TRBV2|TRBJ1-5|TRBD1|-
CASRPGQGIRGQPQHF
TGTGCCAGCAGGCCGGGACAGGGAATCCGGGGTCAGCCCCAGCATTTT
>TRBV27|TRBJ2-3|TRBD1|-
CASSFAQGVTQYF
TGTGCCAGCAGTTTCGCCCAGGGGGTGACGCAGTATTTT
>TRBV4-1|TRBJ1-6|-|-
CASSQQTELNSPLHF
TGCGCCAGCAGCCAGCAGACAGAGCTCAATTCACCCCTCCACTTT
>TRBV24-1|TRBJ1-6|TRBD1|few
CATSVGQGNSPLHF
TGTGCCACCAGTGTGGGACAGGGAAATTCACCCCTCCACTTT
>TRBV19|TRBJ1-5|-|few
CASKTNNQPQHF
TGTGCCAGTAAGACAAATAATCAGCCCCAGCATTTT
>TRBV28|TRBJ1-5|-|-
CASSLSGWRPSNQPQHF
TGTGCCAGCAGTTTATCGGGGTGGCGGCCTAGCAATCAGCCCCAGCATTTT
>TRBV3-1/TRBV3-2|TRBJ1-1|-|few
CAKGRVGGWNTEAFF
TGTGCCAAGGGTCGGGTGGGAGGTTGGAACACTGAAGCTTTCTTT
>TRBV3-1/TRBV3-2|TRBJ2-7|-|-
CASSQVAHEQYF
TGTGCCAGCAGCCAAGTGGCCCACGAGCAGTACTTC
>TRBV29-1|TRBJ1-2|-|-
CSVELTGAYYGYTF
TGCAGCGTTGAATTGACGGGAGCGTACTATGGCTACACCTTC
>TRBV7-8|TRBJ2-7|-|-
CASSPGGRAGSYEQYF
TGTGCCAGCAGCCCCGGTGGCAGGGCTGGGTCCTACGAGCAGTACTTC
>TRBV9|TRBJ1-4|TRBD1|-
CASSAGQGYEKLFF
TGTGCCAGCAGCGCCGGACAGGGTTATGAAAAACTGTTTTTT
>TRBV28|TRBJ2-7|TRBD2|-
CASSFSPSGSPYEQYF
TGTGCCAGCAGTTTCTCCCCTAGCGGGAGCCCGTACGAGCAGTACTTC
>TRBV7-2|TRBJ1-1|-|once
CASSLGGQYTEAFF
TGTGCCAGCAGCTTAGGAGGACAGTACACTGAAGCTTTCTTT
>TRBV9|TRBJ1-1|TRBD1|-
CASSANRGNTEAFF
TGTGCCAGCAGTGCCAACAGGGGGAACACTGAAGCTTTCTTT
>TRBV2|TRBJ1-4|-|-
CASSRDGGGEKLFF
TGTGCCAGCAGTAGGGACGGGGGTGGTGAAAAACTGTTTTTT
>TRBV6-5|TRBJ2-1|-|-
CASRWRSEQFF
TGTGCCAGCAGGTGGAGGTCTGAGCAGTTCTTC
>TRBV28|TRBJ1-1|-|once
CASTTNREIEAFF
TGTGCCAGCACCACCAACAGGGAGATTGAAGCTTTCTTT
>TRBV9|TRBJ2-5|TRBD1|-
CASSVGGLGQGAGETQYF
TGTGCCAGCAGCGTAGGCGGGCTCGGACAGGGGGCCGGAGAGACCCAGTACTTC
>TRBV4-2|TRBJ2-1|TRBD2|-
CASSQGRLAGGGEQFF
TGTGCCAGCAGCCAGGGTCGTCTAGCGGGAGGGGGTGAGCAGTTCTTC
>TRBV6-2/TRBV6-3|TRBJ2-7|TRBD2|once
CASSPGLVHEQYF
TGTGCCAGCAGTCCCGGACTAGTCCACGAGCAGTACTTC
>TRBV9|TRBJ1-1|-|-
CASTRGHNTEAFF
TGTGCCAGCACGAGAGGTCATAACACTGAAGCTTTCTTT
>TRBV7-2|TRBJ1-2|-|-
CASSLGASDTTFNYGYTF
TGTGCCAGCAGCTTGGGGGCGTCAGACACGACCTTCAACTATGGCTACACCTTC
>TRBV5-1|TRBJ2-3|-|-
CASSLEGGTDTQYF
TGCGCCAGCAGCCTGGAAGGAGGCACAGATACGCAGTATTTT
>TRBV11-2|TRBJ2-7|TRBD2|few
CASSWTSAYEQYF
TGTGCCAGCAGCTGGACTAGCGCCTACGAGCAGTACTTC
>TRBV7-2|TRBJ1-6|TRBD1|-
CASSLVAGGGSPLHF
TGTGCCAGCAGCTTAGTGGCAGGGGGAGGTTCACCCCTCCACTTT
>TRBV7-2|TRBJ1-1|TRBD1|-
CASSPRTGMNTEAFF
TGTGCCAGCAGCCCCCGGACAGGGATGAACACTGAAGCTTTCTTT
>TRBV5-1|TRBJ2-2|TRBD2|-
CASTRTSGGSNTGELFF
TGCGCCAGCACCCGGACTAGCGGGGGGAGTAACACCGGGGAGCTGTTTTTT
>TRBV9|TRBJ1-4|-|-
CASSASLSEKLFF
TGTGCCAGCAGCGCCTCTCTGTCTGAAAAACTGTTTTTT